Sequencing of this T cell receptor beta chain was carried out in a study of regulatory and conventional T cells in RAG deficiency. Findings and caveats of the study: Omenn patients showed >80% Treg-Tconv overlap and shorter CDR3 lengths. Other subsets showed about 9-fold reductions, but Treg unique TCR beta sequences fell approximately 100-fold in these patients. In Omenn syndrome, sorted "Tregs" may be peripherally activated cells. Shannon entropy was markedly lower and Simpson indices higher in RAG-deficient patients than control T-cell subsets.

The sorted regulatory T cells were CD4+, CD25-high and CD127-low, with genomic DNA sequenced. As regards this clone: What it binds is unknown.

The method was immunoSEQ multiplex PCR; TCRdb's version includes in-frame clones alone and lacks a portion of them. The table includes about 9,500 clones, more than 80% detected once. These data also featured in a second study, about regulatory T cells. That paper adds: The PCR used 52 TRBV and 13 TRBJ primers.

Sequencing input: Tregs sorted from blood. The sequence came from a human donor in good health.

CDR3 DNA: TGCGCCAGCAGCTTGGAGGTAGGGACTGAAGCTTTCTTT. Translating gives CASSLEVGTEAFF. The genes are TRBV5-1 and TRBJ1-1, with D unclear. The germline V gene has CDR1 SGHRS and CDR2 YFSETQ. Between the trimmed V and J ends, which lost 0 bases and 5 bases, there was a span of 8 bases. The CDR3 loop spans 13 amino acids.